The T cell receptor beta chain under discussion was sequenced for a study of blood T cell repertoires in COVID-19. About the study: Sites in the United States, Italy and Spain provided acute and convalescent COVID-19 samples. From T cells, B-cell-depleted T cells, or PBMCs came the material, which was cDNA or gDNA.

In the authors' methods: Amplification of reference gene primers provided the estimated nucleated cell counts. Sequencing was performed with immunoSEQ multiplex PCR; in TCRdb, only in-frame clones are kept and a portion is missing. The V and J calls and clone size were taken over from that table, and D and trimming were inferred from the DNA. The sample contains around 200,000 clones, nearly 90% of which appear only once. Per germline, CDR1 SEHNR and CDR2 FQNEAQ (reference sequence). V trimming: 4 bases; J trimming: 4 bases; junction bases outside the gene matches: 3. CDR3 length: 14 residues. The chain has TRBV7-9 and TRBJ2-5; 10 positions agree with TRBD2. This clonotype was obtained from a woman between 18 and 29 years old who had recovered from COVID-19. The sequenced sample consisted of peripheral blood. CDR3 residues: CASSSRLAGETQYF. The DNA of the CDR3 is TGTGCCAGCAGCTCCCGACTAGCGGGAGAGACCCAGTACTTC. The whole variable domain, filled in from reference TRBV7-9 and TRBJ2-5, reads DTGVSQNPRHKITKRGQNVTFRCDPISEHNRLYWYRQTLGQGPEFLTYFQNEAQLEKSRLLSDRFSAERPKGSFSTLEIQRTEQGDSAMYLCASSSRLAGETQYFGPGTRLLVL.